This T cell receptor beta chain was sequenced in a study of T cell responses to AZD1222 COVID-19 vaccine. The wider study: Recipients boosted at about 4 weeks or about 12 weeks are pooled. General study results and limits: AZD1222 recipients seropositive at baseline numbered only five to seven. Females outnumbered males among donors, who were mostly white British; clonal diversity was possibly underestimated.

The assay was immunoSEQ multiplex PCR, and TCRdb's table has in-frame clones only and misses some. This sample carries roughly 56,000 clones, 80% to 90% of them seen once, and the ten largest clones take about 15%. Concerning this clone: Its specificity is not known.

In germline, CDR1 is SGHTA, CDR2 FQGTGA. The CDR3 is made up of 17 amino acids. The V gene lost 5 bases and the J gene lost 2 bases, with 18 bases spanning the gap. The chain joins TRBV7-3 to TRBJ2-2; D is perhaps TRBD1 or TRBD2 (5 bases each). This sample comprised peripheral blood, obtained on day 0 of AZD1222 vaccination. This TCR was recovered from an adult in good health. Here the CDR3 reads CASSQSRGGHNTGELFF. The DNA of the CDR3 is TGTGCCAGCAGCCAATCCCGGGGCGGACACAACACCGGGGAGCTGTTTTTT.